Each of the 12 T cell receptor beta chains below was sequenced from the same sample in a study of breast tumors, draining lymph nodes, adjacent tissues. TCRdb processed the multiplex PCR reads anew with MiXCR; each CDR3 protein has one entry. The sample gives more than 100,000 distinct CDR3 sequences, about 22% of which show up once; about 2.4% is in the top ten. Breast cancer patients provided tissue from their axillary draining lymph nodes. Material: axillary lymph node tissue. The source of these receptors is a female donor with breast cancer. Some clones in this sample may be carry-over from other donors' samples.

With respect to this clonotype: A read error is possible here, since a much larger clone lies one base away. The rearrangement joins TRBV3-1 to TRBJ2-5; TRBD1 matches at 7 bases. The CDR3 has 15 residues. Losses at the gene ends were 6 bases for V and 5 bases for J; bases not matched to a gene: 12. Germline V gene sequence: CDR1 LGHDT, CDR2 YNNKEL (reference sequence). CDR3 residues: CASSSPTGIQETQYF. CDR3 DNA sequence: TGTGCCAGCAGTTCACCGACAGGGATCCAGGAGACCCAGTACTTC.

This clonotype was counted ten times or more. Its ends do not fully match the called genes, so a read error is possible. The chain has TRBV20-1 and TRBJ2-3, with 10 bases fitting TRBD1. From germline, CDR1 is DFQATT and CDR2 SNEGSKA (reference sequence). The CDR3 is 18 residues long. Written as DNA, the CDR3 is TGCAGTGCGAGAGACCGGGACAGGGGTTCTTACGGCACAGATACGCAGTATTTT. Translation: CSARDRDRGSYGTDTQYF.

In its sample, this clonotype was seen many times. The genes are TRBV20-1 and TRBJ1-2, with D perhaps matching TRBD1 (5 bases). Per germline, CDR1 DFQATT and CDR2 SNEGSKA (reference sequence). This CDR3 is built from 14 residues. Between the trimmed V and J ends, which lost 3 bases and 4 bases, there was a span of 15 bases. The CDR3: CSARTQGKLYGYTF. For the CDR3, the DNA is TGCAGTGCTAGGACTCAGGGTAAACTCTATGGCTACACCTTC.

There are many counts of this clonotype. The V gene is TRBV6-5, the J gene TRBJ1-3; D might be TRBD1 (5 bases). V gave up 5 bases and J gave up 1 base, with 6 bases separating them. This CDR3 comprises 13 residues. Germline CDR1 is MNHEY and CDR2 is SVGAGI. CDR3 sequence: CASSRQSGNTIYF. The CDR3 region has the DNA TGTGCCAGCAGTAGACAGTCTGGAAACACCATATATTTT.

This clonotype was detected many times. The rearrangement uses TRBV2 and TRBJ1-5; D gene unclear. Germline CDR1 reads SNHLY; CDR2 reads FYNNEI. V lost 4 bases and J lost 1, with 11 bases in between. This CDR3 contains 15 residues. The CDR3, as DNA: TGTGCCAGCAGTGTCGGGCAGGAAAGCAATCAGCCCCAGCATTTT. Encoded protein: CASSVGQESNQPQHF. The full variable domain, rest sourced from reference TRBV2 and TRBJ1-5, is EPEVTQTPSHQVTQMGQEVILRCVPISNHLYFYWYRQILGQKVEFLVSFYNNEISEKSEIFDDQFSVERPDGSNFTLKIRSTKLEDSAMYFCASSVGQESNQPQHFGDGTRLSIL.

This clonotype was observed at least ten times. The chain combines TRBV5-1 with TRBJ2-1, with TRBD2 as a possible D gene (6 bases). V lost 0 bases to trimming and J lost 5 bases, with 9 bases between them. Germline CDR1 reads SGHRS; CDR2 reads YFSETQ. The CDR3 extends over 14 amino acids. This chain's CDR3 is CASSLGLGNNEQFF. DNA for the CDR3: TGCGCCAGCAGCTTGGGACTAGGGAACAATGAGCAGTTCTTC.

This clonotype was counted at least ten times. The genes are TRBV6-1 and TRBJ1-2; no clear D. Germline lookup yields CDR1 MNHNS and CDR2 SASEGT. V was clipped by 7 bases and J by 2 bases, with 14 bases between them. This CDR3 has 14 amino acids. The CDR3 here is CASKGASWNYGYTF. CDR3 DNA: TGTGCCAGCAAAGGAGCGTCCTGGAACTATGGCTACACCTTC.

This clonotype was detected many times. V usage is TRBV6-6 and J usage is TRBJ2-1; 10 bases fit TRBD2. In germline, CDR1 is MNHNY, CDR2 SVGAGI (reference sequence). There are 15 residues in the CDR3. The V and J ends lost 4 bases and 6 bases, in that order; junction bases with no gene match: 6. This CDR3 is CASSLTSGFPNEQFF. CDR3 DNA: TGTGCCAGCAGTTTGACTAGCGGGTTTCCCAATGAGCAGTTCTTC.

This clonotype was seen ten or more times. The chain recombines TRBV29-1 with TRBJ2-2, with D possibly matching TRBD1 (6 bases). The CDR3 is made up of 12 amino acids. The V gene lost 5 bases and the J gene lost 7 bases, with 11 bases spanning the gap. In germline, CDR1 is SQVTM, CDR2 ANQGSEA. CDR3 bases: TGCAGCGTTCCCAGGGGCGGCGGGGAGCTGTTTTTT. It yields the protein CSVPRGGGELFF.

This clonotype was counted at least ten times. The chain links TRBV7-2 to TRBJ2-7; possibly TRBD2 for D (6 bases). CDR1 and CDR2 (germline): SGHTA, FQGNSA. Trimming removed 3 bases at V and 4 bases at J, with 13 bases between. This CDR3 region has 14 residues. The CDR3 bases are TGTGCCAGCAGCTTCGGGCAGGGAGGATACGAGCAGTACTTC. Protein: CASSFGQGGYEQYF. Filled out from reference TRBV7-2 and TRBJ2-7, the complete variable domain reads GAGVSQSPSNKVTEKGKDVELRCDPISGHTALYWYRQSLGQGLEFLIYFQGNSAPDKSGLPSDRFSAERTGGSVSTLTIQRTQQEDSAVYLCASSFGQGGYEQYFGPGTRLTVT.

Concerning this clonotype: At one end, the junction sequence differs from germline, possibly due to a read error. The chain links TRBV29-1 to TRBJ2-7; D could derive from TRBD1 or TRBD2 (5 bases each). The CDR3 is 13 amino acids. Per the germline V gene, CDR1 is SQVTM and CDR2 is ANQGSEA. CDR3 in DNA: TGCAGCGCTACAACAGTCTCGGGACGCGAGCGGTACTTC. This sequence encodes CSATTVSGRERYF.

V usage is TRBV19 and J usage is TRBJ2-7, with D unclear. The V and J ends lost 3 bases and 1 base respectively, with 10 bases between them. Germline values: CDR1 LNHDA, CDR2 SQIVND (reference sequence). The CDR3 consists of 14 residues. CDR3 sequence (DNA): TGTGCCAGTAGTATCCCGGGCAGGTCCTACGAGCAGTACTTC. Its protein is CASSIPGRSYEQYF.